The 22 T cell receptor beta chains below come from one sample, sequenced in a study of blood T cell repertoires in COVID-19. Assay: immunoSEQ multiplex PCR; the TCRdb copy retains only in-frame clones and omits some. The profile shows about 64,000 clones, about 79% of them singletons. Sample: peripheral blood. The receptors derive from a woman aged 60-75 years with acute or convalescent COVID-19.

This chain joins TRBV7-9 and TRBJ1-1; D gene uncertain. This CDR3 contains 14 residues. Trimming shortened V by 7 bases and J by 2 bases, and 14 bases separated the two germline ends. Germline loops: CDR1 SEHNR, CDR2 FQNEAQ (reference sequence). This CDR3 reads CASTPAGTNTEAFF. CDR3 DNA sequence: TGTGCCAGCACCCCGGCAGGCACTAACACTGAAGCTTTCTTT.

The count of this clone is one. The V gene is TRBV19, the J gene TRBJ1-3; 9 bases agree with TRBD1. Trimming removed 6 bases from V and 8 bases from J; junction bases left unmatched: 11. Germline-derived CDR1 and CDR2 are LNHDA and SQIVND (reference sequence). The CDR3 spans 15 residues. This CDR3 is CASRQTGGAVDTIYF. The CDR3 coding sequence is TGTGCCAGTAGACAAACAGGGGGCGCGGTGGACACCATATATTTT. Complete variable domain (other parts from reference TRBV19 and TRBJ1-3): DGGITQSPKYLFRKEGQNVTLSCEQNLNHDAMYWYRQDPGQGLRLIYYSQIVNDFQKGDIAEGYSVSREKKESFPLTVTSAQKNPTAFYLCASRQTGGAVDTIYFGEGSWLTVV.

This chain joins TRBV5-1 and TRBJ2-1; 7 bases match TRBD1. With V trimmed by 4 bases and J by 5 bases, 9 bases remained unmatched. The germline CDR1 and CDR2 sequences are SGHRS and YFSETQ. The CDR3 has 15 residues. DNA of the CDR3: TGCGCCAGCAGCCCCCAAGGGGGCGCACACAATGAGCAGTTCTTC. Translation: CASSPQGGAHNEQFF.

This clone was counted once. The V call is TRBV7-7, the J call TRBJ1-1, with TRBD1 as a possible D gene (5 bases). This CDR3 comprises 13 residues. Trimming cost V 3 bases and J 1 base, with 6 bases left between them. From germline, CDR1 is SSHAT and CDR2 FNYEAQ (reference sequence). In DNA form, the CDR3 reads TGTGCCAGCAGCTTGGACAAGAACACTGAAGCTTTCTTT. Its translation is CASSLDKNTEAFF.

CDR3 region: CASSPSAAGGAHTEAFF. CDR3 nucleotide sequence: TGTGCCAGCTCACCCTCGGCAGCAGGGGGCGCACACACTGAAGCTTTCTTT. The rearrangement joins TRBV18 to TRBJ1-1, with TRBD1 matching 8 bases. This CDR3 contains 17 residues. With V trimmed by 3 bases and J by 3 bases, 12 bases remained unmatched. CDR1 is KGHSH and CDR2 is LQKENI in the germline V gene.

The V and J genes are TRBV12-3 or TRBV12-4 and TRBJ1-1; no definite D call. V lost 8 bases, J lost 4 bases, and 14 bases lay in between. The CDR3 runs 13 residues. Here the CDR3 reads CASLKSGTTEAFF. The CDR3 nucleotides are TGTGCCAGCCTGAAATCCGGTACCACTGAAGCTTTCTTT.

This chain connects TRBV5-4 to TRBJ2-1, with 8 nucleotides matching TRBD2. This CDR3 region has 17 residues. CDR1 and CDR2 from the germline V gene are SGHNT and YYREEE (reference sequence). V lost 0 bases, J lost 0 bases, and 5 bases stayed unmatched. The CDR3 bases are TGTGCCAGCAGCTTGGAGGTCGGGGGGGCCTCCTACAATGAGCAGTTCTTC. Its protein is CASSLEVGGASYNEQFF.

There are a few counts of this clone. The rearrangement joins TRBV19 to TRBJ1-1, with 9 bases aligning to TRBD1. The CDR3 loop spans 14 amino acids. Germline V gene lookup returns CDR1 LNHDA and CDR2 SQIVND (reference sequence). V lost 5 bases and J lost 9; bases outside the gene matches: 10. CDR3 amino acids: CASSPRDRAPKAFF. CDR3 DNA sequence: TGTGCCAGTAGTCCGAGGGACAGGGCCCCTAAAGCTTTCTTT.

The gene calls are TRBV3-1 (or the pseudogene TRBV3-2) and TRBJ2-1, with D perhaps TRBD2 (6 bases). Trimming removed 0 bases from V and 6 bases from J, with 21 bases in between. This CDR3 is built from 18 residues. CDR1 LGHDT and CDR2 YNNKEL come from the germline V gene (reference sequence). Written as DNA, the CDR3 is TGTGCCAGCAGCCAAGACCTACCGGCCCTCACGGGGGTCAATGAGCAGTTCTTC. It encodes CASSQDLPALTGVNEQFF.

The chain couples TRBV7-3 to TRBJ1-1, with D unresolved. Germline values: CDR1 SGHTA, CDR2 FQGTGA. V was trimmed by 5 bases and J by 1 base, leaving 8 bases between them. This CDR3 spans 13 amino acids. CDR3 sequence (DNA): TGTGCCAGCAGCCCAACAAGGAACACTGAAGCTTTCTTT. Residues: CASSPTRNTEAFF.

This clone was seen a handful of times. CDR3 residues: CASSPIQGGGGELFF. In DNA form, the CDR3 reads TGCGCCAGCAGCCCAATTCAAGGGGGCGGCGGGGAGCTGTTTTTT. The V call is TRBV4-1, the J call TRBJ2-2; TRBD1 matches 7 bases. The CDR3 contains 15 residues. V lost 4 bases, J lost 7 bases, and 9 bases stayed unmatched. Looked up from germline, CDR1 is MGHRA and CDR2 is YSYEKL.

This clone was detected a few times. CDR3 bases: TGTGCCAGCAGCCAAGATTATGGTTCGGCCCAGCATTTT. Protein sequence: CASSQDYGSAQHF. The chain couples TRBV3-1 (or the pseudogene TRBV3-2) to TRBJ1-5; D is ambiguous. This CDR3 is 13 amino acids long. Per germline, CDR1 LGHDT and CDR2 YNNKEL (reference sequence). V lost 0 bases to trimming and J lost 11 bases, with 11 bases between them.

This clone showed up just once. The V call is TRBV6-2 or TRBV6-3, the J call TRBJ2-1, with a possible D match to TRBD2 (6 bases). V was cut by 2 bases and J by 8 bases, with 19 bases left in between. Germline V CDR1 and CDR2: MNHEY, SVGEGT. This CDR3 has 16 amino acids. The CDR3 loop reads CASSYGPGLRNDEQFF. Written as DNA, the CDR3 is TGTGCCAGCAGTTACGGGCCGGGACTGAGAAACGATGAGCAGTTCTTC.

The rearrangement joins TRBV29-1 to TRBJ2-3, with 7 bases that match TRBD2. J gave up 0 bases and V 4 bases, and 4 bases lay outside the gene matches. CDR3 size: 14 residues. The germline V gene has CDR1 SQVTM and CDR2 ANQGSEA. The CDR3, as DNA: TGCAGCGTTGGCCAGCGGGATAGCACAGATACGCAGTATTTT. Translating gives CSVGQRDSTDTQYF.

The chain links TRBV6-1 to TRBJ1-4; D uncertain. Per the germline V gene, CDR1 is MNHNS and CDR2 is SASEGT. The germline V and J ends were trimmed by 2 bases and 7 bases, with 20 bases remaining between them. There are 17 residues in the CDR3. CDR3 sequence (DNA): TGTGCCAGCAGTGAAATGCGTTGGGTCCGGGGTAGTGAAAAACTGTTTTTT. Protein sequence: CASSEMRWVRGSEKLFF.

The chain joins TRBV2 to TRBJ2-7, with 7 bases aligning to TRBD1. J was trimmed by 5 bases and V by 7 bases; bases with no gene match: 5. Germline assignment: CDR1 SNHLY and CDR2 FYNNEI. CDR3 length: 12 amino acids. CDR3 region: CASTQTGNEQYF. The CDR3 bases are TGTGCCAGCACCCAGACAGGGAACGAGCAGTACTTC.

The chain joins TRBV4-1 to TRBJ1-6; D perhaps matches TRBD1 (6 bases). CDR3 length: 19 residues. With 0 bases removed from V and 0 bases from J, the gap between germline ends came to 15 bases. The germline V gene has CDR1 MGHRA and CDR2 YSYEKL. The chain's CDR3 is CASSQEGQGQSSYNSPLHF. The DNA for the CDR3 is TGCGCCAGCAGCCAAGAAGGGCAGGGGCAATCCTCCTATAATTCACCCCTCCACTTT.

Concerning this clone: This CDR3 is also generated by other DNA sequences in the sample. This chain links TRBV11-2 with TRBJ1-2; 7 nucleotides match TRBD1. The CDR3 extends over 14 amino acids. Germline CDR1 reads SGHAT; CDR2 reads FQNNGV. Trimming cost V 0 bases and J 8 bases; bases outside gene matches: 6. The CDR3 nucleotides read TGTGCCAGCAGCTTAGAGGCAGGGGGTCGGGGCTACACCTTC. Amino acid sequence: CASSLEAGGRGYTF.

This clone was found a few times. This rearrangement joins TRBV5-4 to TRBJ1-4; TRBD1 aligns across 7 bases. The germline CDR1 and CDR2 sequences are SGHNT and YYREEE (reference sequence). The junction had 8 bases not matched to a gene; V was cut back by 4 bases and J by 8 bases. The CDR3 is made up of 14 amino acids. The CDR3, as DNA: TGTGCCAGCAGCAAGGGACAGCTTGGAGAAAAACTGTTTTTT. Its protein product is CASSKGQLGEKLFF.

V and J are TRBV19 and TRBJ1-6; D gene uncertain. CDR1 is LNHDA, CDR2 SQIVND, per germline (reference sequence). V lost 5 bases to trimming and J lost 6 bases, with 11 bases between them. The CDR3 spans 14 residues. The CDR3 region is CASSPLRSNSPLHF. In DNA form, the CDR3 reads TGTGCCAGTAGTCCCCTCCGTAGTAATTCACCCCTCCACTTT.

The J gene is TRBJ2-5, the V gene TRBV24-1; TRBD2 agrees at 12 bases. Trimming removed 4 bases from V and 7 bases from J; junction bases left unmatched: 15. This CDR3 spans 18 amino acids. Germline V CDR1 and CDR2: KGHDR, SFDVKD. This CDR3 reads CATSDSTGLAGPQGTQYF. CDR3 nucleotide sequence: TGTGCCACCAGTGACTCCACCGGACTAGCGGGGCCCCAGGGGACCCAGTACTTC.

V usage is TRBV29-1 and J usage is TRBJ2-1; TRBD2 aligns across 8 bases. The CDR3 has 16 amino acids. V lost 1 base and J lost 0; bases outside the gene matches: 5. Germline CDR1 and CDR2: SQVTM and ANQGSEA. CDR3 sequence reads: CSVEGTSSLSYNEQFF. Here the CDR3 DNA reads TGCAGCGTTGAAGGGACTAGCAGCCTCTCCTACAATGAGCAGTTCTTC.